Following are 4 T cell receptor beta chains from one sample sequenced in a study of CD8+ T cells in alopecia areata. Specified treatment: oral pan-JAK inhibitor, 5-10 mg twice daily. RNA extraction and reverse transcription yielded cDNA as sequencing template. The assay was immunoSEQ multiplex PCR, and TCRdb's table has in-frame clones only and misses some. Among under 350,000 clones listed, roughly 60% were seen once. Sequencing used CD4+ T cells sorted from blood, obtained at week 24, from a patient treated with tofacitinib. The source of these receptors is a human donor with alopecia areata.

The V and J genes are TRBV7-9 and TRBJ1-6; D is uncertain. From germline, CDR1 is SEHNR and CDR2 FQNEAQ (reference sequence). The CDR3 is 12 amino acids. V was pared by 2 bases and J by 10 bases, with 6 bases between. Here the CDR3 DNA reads TGTGCCAGCAGCTTAAGTCCGTCACCCCTCCACTTT. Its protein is CASSLSPSPLHF.

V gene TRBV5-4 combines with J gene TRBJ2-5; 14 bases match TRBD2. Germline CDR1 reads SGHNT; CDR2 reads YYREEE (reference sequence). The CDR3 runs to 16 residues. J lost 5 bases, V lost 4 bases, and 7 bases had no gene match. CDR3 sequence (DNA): TGTGCCAGCAGCCTCGGGACTAGCGGGGGAGGGGAGACCCAGTACTTC. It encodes CASSLGTSGGGETQYF.

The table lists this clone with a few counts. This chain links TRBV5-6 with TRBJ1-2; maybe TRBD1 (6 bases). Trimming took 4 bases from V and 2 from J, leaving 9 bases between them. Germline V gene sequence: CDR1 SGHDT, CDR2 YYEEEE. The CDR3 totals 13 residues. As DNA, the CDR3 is TGTGCCAGCAGCCAGGACAGCAACTATGGCTACACCTTC. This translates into CASSQDSNYGYTF.

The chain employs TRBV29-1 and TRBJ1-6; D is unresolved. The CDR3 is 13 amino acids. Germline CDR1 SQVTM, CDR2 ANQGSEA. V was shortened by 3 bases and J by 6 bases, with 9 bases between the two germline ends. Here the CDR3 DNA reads TGCAGCGTTGACAAGGGTCCTAATTCACCCCTCCACTTT. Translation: CSVDKGPNSPLHF.